These T cell receptor beta chains were read from a single sample in a study of blood T cell repertoires in COVID-19. Sequenced by immunoSEQ multiplex PCR; TCRdb stores in-frame clones only, minus some. The table includes a few hundred thousand clones, approximately 92% detected once. Material for sequencing was peripheral blood. The source of these receptors is a middle-aged woman who had recovered from COVID-19. CDR3s include the opening cysteine and the closing phenylalanine or tryptophan. The D gene is left open where the match is weak. Size values are once, few and many counts, or a class for expanded clones, and some rows have none.

d_call j_call v_call clone_size cdr3_nt cdr3_aa
- TRBJ1-2 TRBV3-1/TRBV3-2 few TGTGCCAGCAGCCAAGGAGAAGGGGGAGCCTATGGCTACACCTTC CASSQGEGGAYGYTF
TRBD1 TRBJ1-4 TRBV5-1 - TGCGCCAGCAGCCTTGGGACAGTTAATGAAAAACTGTTTTTT CASSLGTVNEKLFF
- TRBJ1-4 TRBV3-1/TRBV3-2 - TGTGCCAGTGCTTACGGGATCAGTAATGAAAAACTGTTTTTT CASAYGISNEKLFF
- TRBJ1-1 TRBV3-1/TRBV3-2 few TGTGCCAGCAGCCCGCCTGGGAGTGGGCGGTGGACTGAAGCTTTCTTT CASSPPGSGRWTEAFF
TRBD2 TRBJ2-3 TRBV6-5 - TGTGCCAGCAGTTATCTGACTAGCGGGGCCGATACGCAGTATTTT CASSYLTSGADTQYF
- TRBJ2-2 TRBV11-3 few TGTGCCAGCGGGAAGGGGTCCGGGGAGCTGTTTTTT CASGKGSGELFF
TRBD2 TRBJ2-1 TRBV9 - TGTGCCAGCAGCACTAGCGGGGTCGGCCCCTACAATGAGCAGTTCTTC CASSTSGVGPYNEQFF
- TRBJ2-2 TRBV2 - TGTGCCAGCAGCATCCCCGGGGAGCTGTTTTTT CASSIPGELFF
TRBD1 TRBJ1-2 TRBV7-9 - TGTGCCAGCAGACCTCCGGGACAGCGCGATGGCTACACCTTC CASRPPGQRDGYTF
- TRBJ2-4 TRBV3-1/TRBV3-2 - TGTGCCAGCAGCCGCTTGGGGGGAACCCTAGCCAAAAACATTCAGTACTTC CASSRLGGTLAKNIQYF
TRBD1 TRBJ1-5 TRBV28 once TGTGCCAGCAGTTTAGATACAGGGGGGCGCACCTATAGCAATCAGCCCCAGCATTTT CASSLDTGGRTYSNQPQHF
TRBD1 TRBJ1-2 TRBV5-1 - TGCGCCAGCAGCCCCGGGACAGAGTATGGCTACACCTTC CASSPGTEYGYTF
- TRBJ1-1 TRBV11-3 - TGTGCCAGCAGCTTAGAATACAGGGTCACTGAAGCTTTCTTT CASSLEYRVTEAFF
- TRBJ2-7 TRBV3-1/TRBV3-2 - TGTGCCAGCAGCCAAGTGGCGGGGCCCCTCGAGCAGTACTTC CASSQVAGPLEQYF
TRBD1 TRBJ2-3 TRBV6-4 - TGTGCCAGCAGTCAACACGAGGGACAGGGAGGGACAGATACGCAGTATTTT CASSQHEGQGGTDTQYF